This T cell receptor (beta chain) was identified during a study of blood T cell repertoires in COVID-19. On the study more broadly: T cells, B-cell-depleted T cells, or PBMCs supplied cDNA or gDNA.

Assay used: immunoSEQ multiplex PCR; TCRdb lists only in-frame clones, some missing. The repertoire holds roughly 170,000 clones, with around 79% as singletons. V dropped 2 bases and J dropped 15; count of bases not matched to a gene: 7. Germline V gene data show CDR1 as KGHSH and CDR2 as LQKENI. CDR3 length: 12 residues. Source material: peripheral blood. The chain is built from TRBV18 and TRBJ2-1; 7 bases agree with TRBD2. The receptor's source is a woman aged 70 to 79 with acute or convalescent COVID-19. CDR3 coding DNA: TGTGCCAGCTCACCAAAAGCGGGATTCCTGTTCTTC. Encoded protein: CASSPKAGFLFF.